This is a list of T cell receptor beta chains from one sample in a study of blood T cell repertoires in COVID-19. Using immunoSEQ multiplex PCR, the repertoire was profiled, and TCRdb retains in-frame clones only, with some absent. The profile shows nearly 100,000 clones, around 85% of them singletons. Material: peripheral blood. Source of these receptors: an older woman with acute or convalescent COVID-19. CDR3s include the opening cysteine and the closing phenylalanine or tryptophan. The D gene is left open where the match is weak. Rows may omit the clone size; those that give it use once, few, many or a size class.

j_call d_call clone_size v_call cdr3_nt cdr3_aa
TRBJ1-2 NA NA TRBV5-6 TGTGCCAGCAGCTTGGTGGCTTACACTAGCGGTGGCTACACCTTC CASSLVAYTSGGYTF
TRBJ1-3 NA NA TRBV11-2 TGTGCCAGCAGCTTAGAGACAGGAAACACCATATATTTT CASSLETGNTIYF
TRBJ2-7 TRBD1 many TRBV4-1 TGCGCCAGCAGTCCAAGGAGTCAGGGGGCTTACGAGCAGTACTTC CASSPRSQGAYEQYF
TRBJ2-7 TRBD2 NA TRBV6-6 TGTGCCAGCAGCACCTTCGGGGGGTTAGACTTC CASSTFGGLDF
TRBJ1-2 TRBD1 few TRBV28 TGTGCCAGCAGTCCAGGGACAGGGGGTAGGAACTATGGCTACACCTTC CASSPGTGGRNYGYTF
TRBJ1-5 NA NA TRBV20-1 TGCAGTGCTAGTCCCGGGAACAATCAGCCCCAGCATTTT CSASPGNNQPQHF
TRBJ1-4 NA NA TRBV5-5 TGTGCCAGCAGCTTTTCCCCACACCAGGGTAATGAAAAACTGTTTTTT CASSFSPHQGNEKLFF
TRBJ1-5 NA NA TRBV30 TGTGCCTGGGGGACGGGGAATCAGCCCCAGCATTTT CAWGTGNQPQHF
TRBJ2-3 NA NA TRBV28 TGTGCCAGCAGTTTGTTTGGGGCAATGGTGGATACGCAGTATTTT CASSLFGAMVDTQYF
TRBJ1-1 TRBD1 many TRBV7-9 TGTGCCAGCAGCTTCGGGACAGGGTTTGGGAACACTGAAGCTTTCTTT CASSFGTGFGNTEAFF
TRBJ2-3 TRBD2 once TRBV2 TGTGCCAGCAGGGCGGGGGGCAGCACGCAGTATTTT CASRAGGSTQYF
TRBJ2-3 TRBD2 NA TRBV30 TGTGCCTGGAGTGTAGGGCTAGCGGGGGCCACGACAGATACGCAGTATTTT CAWSVGLAGATTDTQYF
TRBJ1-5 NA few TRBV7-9 TGTGCCAGCAGCTTAGGCGATCAGCCCCAGCATTTT CASSLGDQPQHF
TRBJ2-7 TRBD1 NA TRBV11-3 TGTGCCAGCAGCTTAAGGCAGGGGGCTTACGAGCAGTACTTC CASSLRQGAYEQYF
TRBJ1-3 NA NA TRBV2 TGTGCCAGCAGCGTAGTTACCCGCTCTGGAAACACCATATATTTT CASSVVTRSGNTIYF
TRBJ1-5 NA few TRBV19 TGTGCCAGTAGTTATCGCCGCATGCGGGGCGTCTTTGGAGATAGCAATCAGCCCCAGCATTTT CASSYRRMRGVFGDSNQPQHF
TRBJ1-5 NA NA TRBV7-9 TGTGCCAGCAGCTTAGGTGATGGGGGGAAAGGGCAGCCCCAGCATTTT CASSLGDGGKGQPQHF
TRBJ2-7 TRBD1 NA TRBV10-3 TGTGCCATCAGTACTGGACAGGGCAGCTCCTACGAGCAGTACTTC CAISTGQGSSYEQYF
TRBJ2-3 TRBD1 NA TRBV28 TGTGCCAGCAGCCCCGGACAGGGCGGGACAGATACGCAGTATTTT CASSPGQGGTDTQYF
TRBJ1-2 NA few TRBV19 TGTGCCAGTAGTATCTCTAACAGGGCTTATGGCTACACCTTC CASSISNRAYGYTF
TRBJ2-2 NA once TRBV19 TGTGCCAGTAGCACGGTCCTGAACACCGGGGAGCTGTTTTTT CASSTVLNTGELFF
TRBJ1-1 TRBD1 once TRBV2 TGTGCCAGCAGCGAGGACAGGGACCTTGAAGCTTTCTTT CASSEDRDLEAFF
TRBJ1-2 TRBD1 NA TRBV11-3 TGTGCCAGCAGCTTGATCGGACAGGGGGCACGAGGCTACACCTTC CASSLIGQGARGYTF
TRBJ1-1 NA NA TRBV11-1 TGTGCCAGCAGCTTAGATGTCACTACGGCTTTCTTT CASSLDVTTAFF
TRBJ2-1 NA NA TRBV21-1 TGTGCCAGCAGGCCGGGACTAGCGGGAGGCTCCTACAATGAGCAGTTCTTC CASRPGLAGGSYNEQFF
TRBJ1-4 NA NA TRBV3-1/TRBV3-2 TGTGCCAGCAGCCAATTCGGAGCAGGGATTAATGAAAAACTGTTTTTT CASSQFGAGINEKLFF
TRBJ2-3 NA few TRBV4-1 TGCGCCAGCAGCCTGAGGAACGGGGATACGCAGTATTTT CASSLRNGDTQYF
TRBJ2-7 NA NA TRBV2 TGTGCCAGCAGTGGAGGATGGACAACCCTCATGAGGGAGCAGTACTTC CASSGGWTTLMREQYF
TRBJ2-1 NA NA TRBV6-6 TGTGCCAGCAGGGATAGACTAGGGTCTGAGCAGTTCTTC CASRDRLGSEQFF